Listed below are T cell receptor beta chains from one sample, sequenced in a study of blood T cells in healthy people across ages. One entry per CDR3 protein, called by TCRdb with MiXCR from the 5' RACE reads. Of about 1.5 million distinct CDR3 sequences listed, roughly two fifths are singletons. The sample comprised blood. The receptors were sampled from a woman aged 18-35 years in good health. Both conserved end residues are part of each CDR3. Fields, in order: D gene, J gene, clone size, V gene, CDR3 DNA, CDR3 protein. The D gene is left open where the match is weak. Not every row has a clone size; where given, it reads once, few, many or a size class.

TRBD1	TRBJ1-6	-	TRBV6-2/TRBV6-3	TGTGCCAGCAGAACATTGGACAGGGGCGATTCACCCCTCCACTTT	CASRTLDRGDSPLHF
TRBD2	TRBJ2-3	-	TRBV12-3/TRBV12-4	TGTGCCAGCAGGCCGGGACTAGCTCGCACAGATACGCAGTATTTT	CASRPGLARTDTQYF
-	TRBJ2-3	-	TRBV29-1	TGCAGCGTTGGGGGAATAGGAAAGGCCCGCACAGATACGCAGTATTTT	CSVGGIGKARTDTQYF
-	TRBJ2-2	-	TRBV5-1	TGCGCCAGCAGCTTGATTCCGGGACGCGACACCGGGGAGCTGTTTTTT	CASSLIPGRDTGELFF
-	TRBJ2-1	few	TRBV7-9	TGTGCCAGCAGCCCTCGGGACGGCCCTTCCTACAATGAGCAGTTCTTC	CASSPRDGPSYNEQFF
-	TRBJ1-2	-	TRBV20-1	TGCAGTGCTAGAGATCATACAGGGTTATATGGCTACACCTTC	CSARDHTGLYGYTF
TRBD1	TRBJ1-4	-	TRBV7-2	TGTGCCAGCAGCTTTATGACAGGGCTAAATGAAAAACTGTTTTTT	CASSFMTGLNEKLFF
TRBD1	TRBJ2-7	few	TRBV7-2	TGTGCCAGCAGCTCGGCCGGGACAGGGCTAATTCAGTACTTC	CASSSAGTGLIQYF
-	TRBJ2-1	-	TRBV4-3	TGCGCCAGCAGCCAATTTAGAGAGGGGAGTGGAGAGACCCAGTTCTTC	CASSQFREGSGETQFF
TRBD1	TRBJ1-5	-	TRBV20-1	TGCAGTGCGGCCCGGGACAGGGCTTTTCAGCCCCGGCATTTT	CSAARDRAFQPRHF
TRBD2	TRBJ2-3	-	TRBV20-1	TGCAGTGCTAGGACCGCGGGAGCTACAGATACGCAGTATTTT	CSARTAGATDTQYF
-	TRBJ2-1	many	TRBV29-1	TGCAGCGGTAGCGGAAGCTCCTACAATGAGCAGTTCTTC	CSGSGSSYNEQFF
-	TRBJ2-1	-	TRBV4-1	TGCGCCAGCAGCGGTCTAGCTCCCCATGAGCAGTTCTTC	CASSGLAPHEQFF
TRBD1	TRBJ2-1	-	TRBV15	TGTGCCACCAGCAGGCACTTCGGGACAGGGAAACAAGGTGAGCAGTTCTTC	CATSRHFGTGKQGEQFF
-	TRBJ1-1	-	TRBV29-1	TGCAGCGTTGAAGTTTCGCAGGAGAACACTGAAGCTTTCTTT	CSVEVSQENTEAFF
-	TRBJ2-5	-	TRBV30	TGTGCCTGGAGTAAAGCAGGGGTCGAGACCCAGTACTTC	CAWSKAGVETQYF
-	TRBJ1-2	-	TRBV30	TGTGCCTGGACCAAAGGGGGGGGCGGTAGCTATGGCTACACCTTC	CAWTKGGGGSYGYTF
-	TRBJ2-1	few	TRBV5-1	TGCGCCAGCAGCCCCCTGTATCATAATGAGCAGTTCTTC	CASSPLYHNEQFF
TRBD2	TRBJ2-2	-	TRBV12-3/TRBV12-4	TGTGCCAGCAGTACTGTTAGCGGGGAGAACACCGGGGAGCTGTTTTTT	CASSTVSGENTGELFF
-	TRBJ2-5	-	TRBV13	TGTGCCAGCAGCTTAAGGTCGGGATGGGATTCGTACTTC	CASSLRSGWDSYF
-	TRBJ1-4	-	TRBV3-1	TGTGCCAGCAGCCAGACATTTAGTTCGGAAAAACTGTTTTTT	CASSQTFSSEKLFF
-	TRBJ1-1	few	TRBV20-1	TGCAGTGCCCTCTCACCGACAGAGGGGAACACTGAAGCTTTCTTT	CSALSPTEGNTEAFF
TRBD1	TRBJ2-1	-	TRBV5-5	TGTGCCAGCAGTTCTCCGAGGACAGGGTTCGATGAGCAGTTCTTC	CASSSPRTGFDEQFF
-	TRBJ1-1	-	TRBV6-2/TRBV6-3	TGTGCCAGCAGCTACGGGGACGACACTGAAGCTTTCTTT	CASSYGDDTEAFF
-	TRBJ1-1	once	TRBV7-9	TGTGCCAGCAGCTTAGACAACATGAACACTGAAGCTTTCTTT	CASSLDNMNTEAFF
-	TRBJ1-1	-	TRBV21-1	TGTGCCAGCCCGTTAAAAAAAAAGAACACTGAAGCTTTCTTT	CASPLKKKNTEAFF
-	TRBJ2-7	few	TRBV20-1	TGCAGTGCTAGAGGGGTTGAGGTTCCGAGCTACGAGCAGTACTTC	CSARGVEVPSYEQYF
TRBD1	TRBJ1-2	-	TRBV6-5	TGTGCCAGCAGTTACCTCCGGACAGGGGATGGCTACACCTTC	CASSYLRTGDGYTF
-	TRBJ1-4	-	TRBV20-1	TGCAGTGCTAGAGATTGGAGATCGGCAGGGGCTAATGAAAAACTGTTTTTT	CSARDWRSAGANEKLFF
TRBD1	TRBJ2-7	-	TRBV28	TGTGCCAGCAGCCACAGGGGAGAAAGCTCCTACGAGCAGTACTTC	CASSHRGESSYEQYF
-	TRBJ2-3	-	TRBV4-2	TGTGCCAGCAGCCACGAGGGTTTACCAGATACGCAGTATTTT	CASSHEGLPDTQYF
-	TRBJ2-5	few	TRBV6-5	TGTGCCAGCAGTACAAACGGGGGAGGAGAGACCCTGTACTTC	CASSTNGGGETLYF
-	TRBJ2-7	-	TRBV19	TGTGCCAGTAGTAGTATACAGGGTTCCTACGAGCAGTACTTC	CASSSIQGSYEQYF
TRBD1	TRBJ2-1	-	TRBV10-3	TGTGCCATCAGTGAGGCTACAGGGGGGAATGAGCAGTTCTTC	CAISEATGGNEQFF
-	TRBJ2-3	once	TRBV7-9	TGTGCCAGCAGTTCCTATGACACAGATACGCAGTATTTT	CASSSYDTDTQYF
-	TRBJ2-1	-	TRBV29-1	TGCAGCGTTGAAGACACCGACAATGAGCAGTTCTTC	CSVEDTDNEQFF
TRBD2	TRBJ2-7	few	TRBV5-6	TGTGCCAGCAGCACGGGACTAGCGGGAACCTACGAGCAGTACTTC	CASSTGLAGTYEQYF
-	TRBJ2-5	-	TRBV20-1	TGCACGGGGCTGAAGAGGACCCAGTACTTC	CTGLKRTQYF
-	TRBJ2-7	many	TRBV7-9	TGTGCCAGCAGCTTAGTAACGGCCTACGAGCAGTACTTC	CASSLVTAYEQYF
-	TRBJ1-1	few	TRBV6-6	TGTGCCAGCACCTGGGGGTCTGAAGCTTTCTTT	CASTWGSEAFF